This T cell receptor (beta chain) was retrieved from a study of cytomegalovirus exposure and HLA in healthy donors. Study-level findings and limits: Immune exposure information available was restricted to CMV serostatus. It was reported in a later analysis that an Asian-associated ancestry cluster showed fewer N-insertions than the approximately 690-donor mean. Earlier results showed most TCR beta V segments being productive about 90% or about 30% of the time. Some V segments, including TRBV6-2 and TRBV6-3, were excluded as indistinguishable.

The PCR employed 60 Vbeta primers together with 13 Jbeta primers. Clones were read by immunoSEQ multiplex PCR, and TCRdb kept only the in-frame ones, dropping some. The repertoire has about 180,000 clones, 78% of them found once; the top ten carry over 2.5%. Comments on this clone: Its antigen remains unknown.

The CDR3 extends over 15 amino acids. V was trimmed by 0 bases and J by 4 bases, leaving 9 bases between them. Per the germline V gene, CDR1 is SGHTA and CDR2 is FQGNSA. The receptor's source is a woman between 45 and 60 years old in good health and CMV-seropositive. This chain connects TRBV7-2 to TRBJ1-4, with a possible D match to TRBD1 (6 bases). Input material: PBMCs. The CDR3 bases are TGTGCCAGCAGCTTAGCGTCAGGGGTTAATGAAAAACTGTTTTTT. Translated: CASSLASGVNEKLFF.